This entry is about one TCR beta chain. This sample is part of a study of blood T cell repertoires in COVID-19. The overall study: Material from acute and convalescent COVID-19 was sourced from the United States, Italy and Spain. T cells, B-cell-depleted T cells, or PBMCs supplied cDNA or gDNA.

As handled by the study authors: Reference gene primer amplification in the assay estimated nucleated cell counts. Repertoires were generated with immunoSEQ multiplex PCR, while TCRdb's copy carries only in-frame clones and drops some. Clone size and V and J calls were adopted from that table, with D and trimming inferred from the DNA. Of roughly 150,000 clones listed, around 90% were seen once; the top ten hold 2% to 2.5%. The sample taken for sequencing was peripheral blood. The sequence came from a man aged 50-59 years who had recovered from COVID-19.

CDR3 nucleotide sequence: TGTGCCAGCAGCTTAGGAGCGGGGGGGCTTCGAGAGACCCAGTACTTC. This encodes CASSLGAGGLRETQYF. This chain connects TRBV11-1 to TRBJ2-5, with 10 bases lining up with TRBD2. Germline CDR1 reads SGHAT; CDR2 reads FQDESV (reference sequence). Germline trimming cut 1 base from V and 4 bases from J; bases unmatched to any gene: 6. The CDR3 runs to 16 residues.